Each of the 28 T cell receptor beta chains below was sequenced from the same sample in a study of patients and donors after allogeneic stem cell transplantation. TCRdb ran MiXCR on the RT-PCR reads and lists one entry per CDR3 protein. The table records approximately 200,000 distinct CDR3 sequences, around 14% of them present only once. The sequenced sample was blood, either unsorted or a sorted T cell fraction (not recorded which). All receptors derive from a human donor who was either an allogeneic HSCT recipient or a stem cell or donor lymphocyte infusion donor (not recorded which). It is not recorded whose cells these are; they may come from a transplant donor.

This clonotype was seen only a few times. The V call is TRBV19, the J call TRBJ2-2, with 8 bases matching TRBD2. V was pared by 10 bases and J by 2 bases, with 12 bases of the junction left unmatched. Per the germline V gene, CDR1 is LNHDA and CDR2 is SQIVND (reference sequence). CDR3 length: 16 amino acids. Here the CDR3 DNA reads TGTGCCACCCAATTTCTCACTAGCGGTAACACCGGGGAGCTGTTTTTT. Encoded protein: CATQFLTSGNTGELFF.

This clonotype was seen repeatedly, ten times or more. This chain uses TRBV20-1 with TRBJ1-5; D is perhaps TRBD1 (6 bases). V was trimmed by 5 bases and J by 6 bases, leaving 23 bases between them. The CDR3 has 16 residues. The germline V gene has CDR1 DFQATT and CDR2 SNEGSKA (reference sequence). The CDR3 bases are TGCAGTGCTCCTCTAGGGGGACAAGGGCGGGGTCAGCCCCAGCATTTT. This sequence encodes CSAPLGGQGRGQPQHF.

This clonotype was picked up many times. The V and J genes are TRBV5-1 and TRBJ1-1; unclear D gene. V gave up 4 bases and J gave up 2 bases, with 12 bases separating them. The CDR3 loop spans 14 amino acids. Germline V gene sequence: CDR1 SGHRS, CDR2 YFSETQ. As DNA, the CDR3 is TGCGCCAGCAGCACCCGGGGTAGAAACACTGAAGCTTTCTTT. Protein product: CASSTRGRNTEAFF.

The chain joins TRBV7-3 to TRBJ2-3; 9 bases line up with TRBD2. V was clipped by 7 bases and J by 5 bases; unmatched bases: 10. This CDR3 comprises 15 residues. CDR1 is SGHTA and CDR2 is FQGTGA in the germline V gene. The CDR3 sequence: CASTLGGGAKDTQYF. The CDR3 bases are TGTGCCAGCACTCTTGGCGGGGGGGCCAAAGATACGCAGTATTTT. Full variable domain (remainder filled in from reference TRBV7-3 and TRBJ2-3): GAGVSQTPSNKVTEKGKYVELRCDPISGHTALYWYRQSLGQGPEFLIYFQGTGAADDSGLPNDRFFAVRPEGSVSTLKIQRTERGDSAVYLCASTLGGGAKDTQYFGPGTRLTVL.

The chain uses TRBV6-1 and TRBJ1-6; D ambiguous. The CDR3 sequence is 15 residues long. V lost 6 bases, J lost 4 bases, and 13 bases lay in between. Germline CDR1 and CDR2: MNHNS and SASEGT. The CDR3: CASRTRAGYNSPLHF. Here the CDR3 DNA reads TGTGCCAGCAGAACCCGTGCGGGTTATAATTCACCCCTCCACTTT.

This clonotype came up a few times. The chain uses TRBV18 and TRBJ1-2; D not resolved. Germline values: CDR1 KGHSH, CDR2 LQKENI. The ends were cut back, 3 bases at V and 8 bases at J, with 13 bases in the middle. This CDR3 contains 13 residues. The chain's CDR3 is CASSPRDDYGYTF. The CDR3, as DNA: TGTGCCAGCTCACCCCGCGACGATTACGGCTACACCTTC.

V gene TRBV4-2 combines with J gene TRBJ2-3; the match to TRBD2 covers 13 bases. This CDR3 spans 17 amino acids. Looked up from germline, CDR1 is LGHNA and CDR2 is YNFKEQ. V gave up 3 bases and J gave up 5 bases; unmatched junction bases: 8. The CDR3 DNA sequence: TGTGCCAGCAGCCAGGGCGGGACTAGCGGGGCCCAAGATACGCAGTATTTT. Encoded protein: CASSQGGTSGAQDTQYF.

The chain is built from TRBV3-1 and TRBJ2-2; 10 bases fit TRBD2. V was clipped by 3 bases and J by 8 bases; unmatched bases: 12. CDR3 length: 17 residues. Germline assignment: CDR1 LGHDT and CDR2 YNNKEL (reference sequence). The CDR3 nucleotides read TGTGCCAGCAGCCATGAAAGAGCGGGAGGGAGGCTGGGGGAGCTGTTTTTT. It is translated as CASSHERAGGRLGELFF.

This clonotype was seen a handful of times. The chain employs TRBV5-1 and TRBJ2-2; 9 nucleotides line up with TRBD1. With 3 bases clipped from V and 3 bases from J, the junction kept 12 bases outside the gene matches. The CDR3 loop spans 18 amino acids. The V gene's germline CDR1 is SGHRS and CDR2 YFSETQ. The CDR3 DNA reads as TGCGCCAGCAGCTGGAACGGACCGGGACAGGGCGACACCGGGGAGCTGTTTTTT. Amino acid sequence: CASSWNGPGQGDTGELFF.

The chain combines TRBV7-2 with TRBJ2-2; the D call may be TRBD1 or TRBD2 (5 bases each). Germline V CDR1 and CDR2: SGHTA, FQGNSA. The CDR3 is 15 residues long. The V gene lost 3 bases and the J gene lost 2 bases, with 10 bases spanning the gap. The CDR3 nucleotides are TGTGCCAGCAGCTTTACCGGGGCCAACACCGGGGAGCTGTTTTTT. This translates into CASSFTGANTGELFF.

This clonotype appeared many times. The chain joins TRBV7-9 to TRBJ2-6; D is perhaps TRBD2 (5 bases). The CDR3 length is 14 residues. The germline gives CDR1 SEHNR, CDR2 FQNEAQ (reference sequence). Trimming took off 10 bases at V and 1 base at J, with 11 bases between the two ends. The DNA of the CDR3 is TGTGCCATCTCAAGCGGATCTGGGGCCAACGTCCTGACTTTC. This codes for CAISSGSGANVLTF.

This clonotype was seen repeatedly, ten times or more. The chain recombines TRBV19 with TRBJ2-5, with D unclear. This CDR3 spans 13 amino acids. In germline, CDR1 is LNHDA, CDR2 SQIVND (reference sequence). Trimming stripped 3 bases from V and 0 bases from J, with 5 bases between. Written as DNA, the CDR3 is TGTGCCAGTAGTATCAGCAACCAAGAGACCCAGTACTTC. It is translated as CASSISNQETQYF.

The gene calls are TRBV5-1 and TRBJ2-2; D remains unclear. Looked up from germline, CDR1 is SGHRS and CDR2 is YFSETQ. This CDR3 has 13 residues. V dropped 4 bases and J dropped 5 bases, with 9 bases sitting between them. CDR3 DNA: TGCGCCAGCAGCCCCCCCCAGACCGGGGAGCTGTTTTTT. This gives the protein CASSPPQTGELFF.

This clonotype was detected a few times. The rearrangement uses TRBV19 and TRBJ1-5; no reliable D call. CDR3 length: 13 amino acids. V gave up 5 bases and J gave up 6 bases, with 11 bases separating them. CDR1 and CDR2 (germline): LNHDA, SQIVND (reference sequence). CDR3 coding DNA: TGTGCCAGTAGTCTAGCACAGAGTCAGCCCCAGCATTTT. Translated, it gives CASSLAQSQPQHF.

Only a few counts were recorded for this clonotype. The V gene is TRBV27, the J gene TRBJ1-4; TRBD1 is a possible D gene (5 bases). Germline-derived CDR1 and CDR2 are MNHEY and SMNVEV (reference sequence). The CDR3 extends over 13 amino acids. Trimming left V 5 bases short and J 11 bases short, with 15 bases between. The CDR3 region is CASSPDTGAKLFF. Written as DNA, the CDR3 is TGTGCCAGCAGTCCTGATACAGGAGCTAAACTGTTTTTT.

The table lists this clonotype with a few counts. The gene calls are TRBV14 and TRBJ2-3; possible D gene TRBD1, 5 bases. The CDR3 consists of 14 residues. Trimming removed 1 base from V and 6 bases from J, with 11 bases in between. The germline gives CDR1 SGHDN, CDR2 FVKESK. CDR3 loop: CASSQARGGDTQYF. CDR3 nucleotides: TGTGCCAGCAGCCAAGCTAGGGGTGGGGATACGCAGTATTTT.

This clonotype was observed a few times. This chain uses TRBV7-8 with TRBJ2-7, with D possibly being TRBD1 (6 bases). V was trimmed by 7 bases and J by 6 bases, leaving 13 bases between them. Germline V gene sequence: CDR1 SGHVS, CDR2 FQNEAQ. The CDR3 totals 12 residues. The chain's CDR3 is CASTQGQREQYF. CDR3 coding DNA: TGTGCCAGCACGCAGGGGCAGCGCGAGCAGTACTTC.

This clonotype appeared a few times. The rearrangement links TRBV4-1 to TRBJ1-1; 7 bases are a match to TRBD1. CDR3 length: 15 amino acids. V lost 2 bases to trimming and J lost 0 bases; unmatched junction nucleotides: 3. Looked up from germline, CDR1 is MGHRA and CDR2 is YSYEKL. The CDR3 nucleotides are TGCGCCAGCAGCCAACTACAGGGGTTGAACACTGAAGCTTTCTTT. Amino acid sequence: CASSQLQGLNTEAFF.

The chain has TRBV12-3 or TRBV12-4 and TRBJ1-5; perhaps TRBD1 as D (6 bases). Trimming took off 5 bases at V and 2 bases at J, with 19 bases between the two ends. CDR3 length: 17 amino acids. For the CDR3, the DNA is TGTGCCAGCAGTCTTATGGCCGTGGGGGGCCGCAATCAGCCCCAGCATTTT. Translated: CASSLMAVGGRNQPQHF.

The V and J genes are TRBV6-2 or TRBV6-3 and TRBJ2-1, with D tentatively TRBD2 (7 bases). Per germline, CDR1 MNHEY and CDR2 SVGEGT. The CDR3 runs 13 residues. The CDR3 reads CEQRGGHYNEQFF. CDR3 coding DNA: TGTGAACAGAGGGGGGGACACTACAATGAGCAGTTCTTC.

This clonotype was picked up many times. The chain recombines TRBV20-1 with TRBJ2-5; D possibly corresponds to TRBD2 (5 bases). Trimming removed 2 bases at V and 6 bases at J, with 13 bases between. The CDR3 has 13 residues. The V gene's germline CDR1 is DFQATT and CDR2 SNEGSKA (reference sequence). The chain's CDR3 is CSARRGGAKTQYF. DNA for the CDR3: TGCAGTGCTAGACGGGGTGGTGCGAAGACCCAGTACTTC.

V usage is TRBV6-5 and J usage is TRBJ2-1; D assignment may be TRBD1 or TRBD2 (5 bases each). Trimming took 6 bases from V and 4 from J, leaving 16 bases between them. The CDR3 runs 15 residues. The germline V gene encodes CDR1 MNHEY and CDR2 SVGAGI. Here the CDR3 reads CASSSSGRRYNEQFF. CDR3 DNA: TGTGCCAGCAGCTCCTCGGGGCGGAGGTACAATGAGCAGTTCTTC.

The CDR3 here is CATSDSDRASDTQYF. Written as DNA, the CDR3 is TGTGCCACCAGTGATTCTGACAGGGCCTCAGATACGCAGTATTTT. The genes are TRBV24-1 and TRBJ2-3, with 7 nucleotides matching TRBD1. Germline-derived CDR1 and CDR2 are KGHDR and SFDVKD. The CDR3 contains 15 residues. V dropped 2 bases and J dropped 4; count of bases not matched to a gene: 5.

This chain joins TRBV4-1 and TRBJ2-3; perhaps D is TRBD1 or TRBD2 (5 bases each). Germline V gene sequence: CDR1 MGHRA, CDR2 YSYEKL. This CDR3 is 16 amino acids long. Between the trimmed V and J ends, which lost 0 bases and 2 bases, there was a span of 12 bases. The CDR3 region has the DNA TGCGCCAGCAGCCAAGATGGGGCGGGTGTCACAGATACGCAGTATTTT. It yields the protein CASSQDGAGVTDTQYF.

This clonotype has a handful of counts. The rearrangement uses TRBV20-1 and TRBJ2-1; tentative D call: TRBD2 (7 bases). The CDR3 is made up of 14 amino acids. The V gene's germline CDR1 is DFQATT and CDR2 SNEGSKA (reference sequence). Deletions cut 3 bases from V and 7 bases from J, with 16 bases between. As DNA, the CDR3 is TGCAGTGCTAGTAGGGGGGGGGCGGAAAATGAGCAGTTCTTC. Translation: CSASRGGAENEQFF.

This clonotype came up many times. The V gene is TRBV5-1, the J gene TRBJ2-4, with 8 bases fitting TRBD1. CDR1 is SGHRS and CDR2 is YFSETQ in the germline V gene. Trimming at V came to 2 bases and at J to 0 bases, leaving 10 bases not matched to a gene. The length of the CDR3 is 18 residues. The CDR3 region is CASSFGTGKHGAKNIQYF. CDR3 nucleotides: TGCGCCAGCAGCTTTGGGACAGGAAAGCATGGAGCCAAAAACATTCAGTACTTC.

The chain recombines TRBV6-6 with TRBJ2-3; D uncertain. The CDR3 sequence is 13 residues long. Germline V lookup: CDR1 MNHNY, CDR2 SVGAGI (reference sequence). V lost 6 bases to trimming and J lost 6 bases, with 13 bases between them. CDR3: CASSSNPRDTQYF. The CDR3 region has the DNA TGTGCCAGCAGCTCCAACCCACGGGATACGCAGTATTTT.

The chain carries TRBV30 and TRBJ1-5; no reliable D call. This CDR3 spans 16 amino acids. Germline values: CDR1 GTSNPN, CDR2 SVGIG (reference sequence). V dropped 0 bases and J dropped 4 bases, with 16 bases sitting between them. CDR3: CAWSVNNIVSNQPQHF. Here the CDR3 DNA reads TGTGCCTGGAGTGTAAATAATATTGTAAGTAATCAGCCCCAGCATTTT.